Here is one T cell receptor beta chain with its context. Clones were read by immunoSEQ multiplex PCR, and TCRdb kept only the in-frame ones, dropping some. The table lists tens of thousands of clones, approximately 86% of them singletons. V shed 5 bases and J 4 bases; nucleotides not matched to a gene: 5. The CDR3 consists of 14 residues. From germline, CDR1 is MNHEY and CDR2 SVGAGI. The data originate from a study of chemoradiotherapy in HPV16-positive cancers. The TCR was taken from a human donor with HPV-associated anogenital cancer. Specimen: blood, collected from a patient who underwent chemoradiotherapy. This chain joins TRBV6-5 and TRBJ2-7, with 10 positions matching TRBD2. CDR3 in DNA: TGTGCCAGCAGTGTCGCTAGCGGGAGTTACGAGCAGTACTTC. Encoded protein: CASSVASGSYEQYF.